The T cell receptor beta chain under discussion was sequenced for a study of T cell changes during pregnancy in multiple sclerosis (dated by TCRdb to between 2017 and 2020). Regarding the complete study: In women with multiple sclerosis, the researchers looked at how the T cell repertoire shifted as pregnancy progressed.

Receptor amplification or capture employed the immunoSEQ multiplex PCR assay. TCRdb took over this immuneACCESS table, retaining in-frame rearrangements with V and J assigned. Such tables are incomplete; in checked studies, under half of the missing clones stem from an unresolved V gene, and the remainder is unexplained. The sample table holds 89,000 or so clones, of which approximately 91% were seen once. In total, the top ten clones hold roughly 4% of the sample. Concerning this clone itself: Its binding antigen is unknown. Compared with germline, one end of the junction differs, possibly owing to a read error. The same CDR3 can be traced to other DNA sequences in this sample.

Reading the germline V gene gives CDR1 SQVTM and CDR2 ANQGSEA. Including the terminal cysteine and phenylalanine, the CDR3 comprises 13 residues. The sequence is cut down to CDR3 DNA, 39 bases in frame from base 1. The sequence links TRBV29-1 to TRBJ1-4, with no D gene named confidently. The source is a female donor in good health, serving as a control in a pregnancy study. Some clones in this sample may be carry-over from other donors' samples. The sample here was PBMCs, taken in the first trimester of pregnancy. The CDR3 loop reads CSAGGRDNEKLFF. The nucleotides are TGCAGCGCGGGTGGACGGGATAATGAAAAGCTGTTTTTT.